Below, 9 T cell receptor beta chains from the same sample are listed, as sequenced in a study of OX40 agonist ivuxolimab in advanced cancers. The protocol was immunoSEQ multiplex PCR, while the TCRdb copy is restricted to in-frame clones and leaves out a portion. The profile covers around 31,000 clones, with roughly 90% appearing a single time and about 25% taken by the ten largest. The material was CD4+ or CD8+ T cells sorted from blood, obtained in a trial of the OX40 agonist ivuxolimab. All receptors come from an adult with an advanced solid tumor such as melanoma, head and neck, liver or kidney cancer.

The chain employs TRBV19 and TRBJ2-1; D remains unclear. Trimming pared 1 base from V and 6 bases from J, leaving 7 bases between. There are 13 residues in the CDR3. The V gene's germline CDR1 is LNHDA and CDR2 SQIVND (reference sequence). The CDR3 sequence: CASSIGAFNEQFF. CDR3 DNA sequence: TGTGCCAGTAGTATAGGGGCCTTCAATGAGCAGTTCTTC.

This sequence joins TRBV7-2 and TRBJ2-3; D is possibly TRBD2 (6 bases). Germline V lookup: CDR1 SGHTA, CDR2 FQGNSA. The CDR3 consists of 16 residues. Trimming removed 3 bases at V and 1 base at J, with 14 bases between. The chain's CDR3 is CASSFPTSPGTDTQYF. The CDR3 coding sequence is TGTGCCAGCAGCTTCCCGACTAGTCCTGGCACAGATACGCAGTATTTT. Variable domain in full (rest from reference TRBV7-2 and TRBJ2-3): GAGVSQSPSNKVTEKGKDVELRCDPISGHTALYWYRQSLGQGLEFLIYFQGNSAPDKSGLPSDRFSAERTGGSVSTLTIQRTQQEDSAVYLCASSFPTSPGTDTQYFGPGTRLTVL.

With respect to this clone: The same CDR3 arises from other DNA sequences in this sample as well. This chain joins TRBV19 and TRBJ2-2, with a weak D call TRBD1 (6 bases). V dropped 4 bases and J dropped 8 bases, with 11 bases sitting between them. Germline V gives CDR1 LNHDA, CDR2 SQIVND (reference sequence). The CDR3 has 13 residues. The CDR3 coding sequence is TGTGCCAGTAGTACGCAGGGGTCTGGGGAGCTGTTTTTT. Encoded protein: CASSTQGSGELFF.

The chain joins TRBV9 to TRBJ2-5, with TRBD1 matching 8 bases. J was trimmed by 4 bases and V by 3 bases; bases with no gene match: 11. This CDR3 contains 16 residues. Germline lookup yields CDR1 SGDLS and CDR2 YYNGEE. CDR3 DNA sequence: TGTGCCAGCAGCGCCGGAGGGCAGGGGGCTTCAGAGACCCAGTACTTC. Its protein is CASSAGGQGASETQYF.

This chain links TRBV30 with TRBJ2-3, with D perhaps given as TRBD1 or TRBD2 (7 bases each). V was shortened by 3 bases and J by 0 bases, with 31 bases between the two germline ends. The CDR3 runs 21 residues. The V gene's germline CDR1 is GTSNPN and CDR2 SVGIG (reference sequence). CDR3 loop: CAWRGRGTGEGLYFSTDTQYF. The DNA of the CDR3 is TGTGCCTGGAGGGGCAGGGGGACGGGGGAGGGCCTCTACTTCAGCACAGATACGCAGTATTTT.

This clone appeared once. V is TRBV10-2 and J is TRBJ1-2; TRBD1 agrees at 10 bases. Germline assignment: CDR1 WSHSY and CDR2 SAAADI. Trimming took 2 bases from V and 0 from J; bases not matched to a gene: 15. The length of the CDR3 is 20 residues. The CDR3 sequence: CASSEPTTGTGEKANYGYTF. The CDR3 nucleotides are TGCGCCAGCAGTGAGCCGACCACCGGGACAGGGGAAAAAGCTAACTATGGCTACACCTTC.

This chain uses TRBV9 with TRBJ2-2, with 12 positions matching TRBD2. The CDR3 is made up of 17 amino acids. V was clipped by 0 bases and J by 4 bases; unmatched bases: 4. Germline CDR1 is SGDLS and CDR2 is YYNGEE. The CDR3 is CASSVGLAGDITGELFF. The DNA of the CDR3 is TGTGCCAGCAGCGTAGGACTAGCGGGGGATATCACCGGGGAGCTGTTTTTT.

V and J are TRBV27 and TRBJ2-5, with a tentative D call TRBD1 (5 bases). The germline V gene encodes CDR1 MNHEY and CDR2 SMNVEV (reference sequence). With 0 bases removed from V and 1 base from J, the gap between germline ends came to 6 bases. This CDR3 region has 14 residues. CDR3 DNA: TGTGCCAGCAGTTTATCAGGGGTCCAAGAGACCCAGTACTTC. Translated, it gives CASSLSGVQETQYF.

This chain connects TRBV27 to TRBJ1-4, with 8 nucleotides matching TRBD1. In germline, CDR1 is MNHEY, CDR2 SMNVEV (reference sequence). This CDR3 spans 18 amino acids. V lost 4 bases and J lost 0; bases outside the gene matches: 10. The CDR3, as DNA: TGTGCCAGCAGTTCCCTCCGGACAGGGAAGGCAACTAATGAAAAACTGTTTTTT. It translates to CASSSLRTGKATNEKLFF.